This T cell receptor (beta chain) was profiled in a study of OX40 agonist ivuxolimab in advanced cancers. Overall study: Each patient was given ivuxolimab into a vein every 2 weeks, at 0.01 to 10 mg/kg. Partial responses were recorded for three patients, including one with hepatocellular carcinoma and two with cutaneous melanoma. Broader study findings: At 0.1 to 3.0 mg/kg, clonal expansion of CD4+ and CD8+ blood T cells had occurred by week 6.

Blood sampling was done at baseline, cycle 4 day 1, and cycle 7 day 1. Germline loops: CDR1 SEHNR, CDR2 FQNEAQ (reference sequence). The CDR3 loop spans 17 amino acids. Trimming pared 4 bases from V and 0 bases from J, leaving 18 bases between. Regarding this clone: As yet, its antigen is unknown.

Clones were read by immunoSEQ multiplex PCR, and TCRdb kept only the in-frame ones, dropping some. Counted here are some 66,000 clones, 87% occurring once; the ten biggest clones make up about 0.37%. This chain uses TRBV7-9 with TRBJ1-1; tentative D call: TRBD1 (6 bases). The clonotype originates from an adult with an advanced solid tumor such as melanoma, head and neck, liver or kidney cancer. The specimen was CD4+ or CD8+ T cells sorted from blood, collected in a trial of the OX40 agonist ivuxolimab. CDR3 in DNA: TGTGCCAGCAGCTCCAAGCAAGGGGGTGGCATGAACACTGAAGCTTTCTTT. Its translation is CASSSKQGGGMNTEAFF.